A few counts support the clone carrying this T cell receptor (beta chain). The sample originates from a study of human T cells and chemical hapten exposure. Separate cDNA molecules received unique molecular identifiers, which the library attached to them. TCRdb fed the RACE reads into MiXCR, producing one record per CDR3 protein. In the table there are tens of thousands of distinct CDR3 sequences, 12% of which are singletons. In germline, CDR1 is SGHRS, CDR2 YFSETQ. After removal of 0 bases from V and 7 bases from J, the junction contained 4 bases not matched to a gene. The CDR3 runs 15 residues. Stated time point: patch test 1, 2 weeks after DPC sensitization. As for treatment: therapeutic diphenylcyclopropenone sensitization with weekly scalp DPC.

V is TRBV5-1 and J is TRBJ1-4; TRBD1 matches 9 bases. The sequences come from whole blood, collected in connection with sensitization to the hapten diphenylcyclopropenone (DPC). This clonotype originated in a woman aged 55-75 years with alopecia areata. Some clones in this sample may be carry-over from other donors' samples. DNA of the CDR3: TGCGCCAGCAGCTTGGCGACAGGGGGGAGTGAAAAACTGTTTTTT. Translation gives CASSLATGGSEKLFF. Variable domain in full (rest from reference TRBV5-1 and TRBJ1-4): KAGVTQTPRYLIKTRGQQVTLSCSPISGHRSVSWYQQTPGQGLQFLFEYFSETQRNKGNFPGRFSGRQFSNSRSEMNVSTLELGDSALYLCASSLATGGSEKLFFGSGTQLSVL.